These T cell receptor beta chains were read from a single sample in a study of blood T cell repertoires in COVID-19. Libraries were prepared by immunoSEQ multiplex PCR; TCRdb keeps only in-frame clonotypes and omits some of them. The sample yields more than 95,000 clones, roughly four fifths seen once. Source material: peripheral blood. These receptors were collected from a man in his forties or fifties with acute or convalescent COVID-19. Each CDR3 is given with its conserved first and last residue. Clone sizes are given selectively: once, few, many, or a class where the clone is expanded.

J: TRBJ1-4; size: .; V: TRBV5-4; CDR3: CASSLPGPNEKLFF
J: TRBJ2-5; size: .; V: TRBV6-6; CDR3: CASSYSTGGAETQYF
J: TRBJ2-2; size: .; V: TRBV5-1; CDR3: CASTGRTSGRTGGELFF
J: TRBJ2-1; size: .; V: TRBV9; CDR3: CASSISGRYNEQFF
J: TRBJ2-7; size: .; V: TRBV6-5; CDR3: CASSLQGAAEQYF
J: TRBJ1-2; size: .; V: TRBV7-9; CDR3: CASSPQGNYGYTF
J: TRBJ1-5; size: .; V: TRBV5-1; CDR3: CASSLGPSSNQPQHF
J: TRBJ1-4; size: .; V: TRBV5-1; CDR3: CASSQLGTGNEKLFF
J: TRBJ1-2; size: .; V: TRBV25-1; CDR3: CASSGRDRGPYGYTF
J: TRBJ2-1; size: once; V: TRBV4-2; CDR3: CASSQRSGGYNEQFF
J: TRBJ1-4; size: .; V: TRBV7-3; CDR3: CASSRTGGGNEKLFF
J: TRBJ1-2; size: .; V: TRBV28; CDR3: CASSLLAGELGYTF
J: TRBJ2-3; size: .; V: TRBV25-1; CDR3: CASRDNIDTQYF
J: TRBJ1-5; size: .; V: TRBV27; CDR3: CASSLRTGRDQPQHF
J: TRBJ2-6; size: many; V: TRBV9; CDR3: CASSQLRVAGVISSGANVLTF
J: TRBJ1-4; size: .; V: TRBV5-1; CDR3: CASSLIIGGANEKLFF
J: TRBJ1-5; size: .; V: TRBV9; CDR3: CASSPQGVQPQHF
J: TRBJ1-5; size: .; V: TRBV6-1; CDR3: CASSEGQLRPDSNQPQHF
J: TRBJ1-2; size: .; V: TRBV3-1/TRBV3-2; CDR3: CASSSRYWDRSWGYTF
J: TRBJ2-3; size: .; V: TRBV2; CDR3: CASSELAGGASTDTQYF
J: TRBJ2-3; size: .; V: TRBV11-3; CDR3: CASSFAGDTQYF
J: TRBJ2-3; size: .; V: TRBV29-1; CDR3: CSVDSGSGGRTDTQYF
J: TRBJ1-5; size: .; V: TRBV2; CDR3: CASSVSGLGNQPQHF
J: TRBJ2-1; size: .; V: TRBV24-1; CDR3: CATSPSGRATEQFF
J: TRBJ2-2; size: .; V: TRBV4-1; CDR3: CASSQTGTPWTGELFF
J: TRBJ2-7; size: few; V: TRBV11-2; CDR3: CASSAGTGNEQYF
J: TRBJ2-2; size: .; V: TRBV10-1; CDR3: CASSKGDNTGELFF
J: TRBJ1-4; size: .; V: TRBV25-1; CDR3: CASRTGEEKLFF
J: TRBJ1-5; size: once; V: TRBV30; CDR3: CAWRGVAQPQHF
J: TRBJ1-2; size: once; V: TRBV11-2; CDR3: CASNAGYGDYGYTF